This T cell receptor beta chain stems from a study of blood T cell repertoires in COVID-19. Study-wide background: Samples taken during acute and convalescent COVID-19 were collected in the United States, Italy and Spain. In each case, the material was cDNA or gDNA derived from T cells, B-cell-depleted T cells, or PBMCs.

The CDR3 spans 14 residues. Looked up from germline, CDR1 is ENHRY and CDR2 is SYGVKD. Trimming pared 6 bases from V and 6 bases from J, leaving 14 bases between. As processed by the authors: Amplification of reference gene primers was used by the study to estimate nucleated cell counts. The table came from immunoSEQ multiplex PCR; TCRdb's copy has only in-frame clones and leaves some out. V and J calls and clone size follow that table, whereas D and trimming were derived from the DNA. The sample has 95,000 to 150,000 clones; about nine tenths are singletons. This chain links TRBV10-3 with TRBJ1-4; tentatively, D is TRBD1 (5 bases). The specimen was peripheral blood. The sequence derives from a man between 35 and 55 years old with acute or convalescent COVID-19. CDR3 sequence reads: CAIRGDSADEKLFF. DNA for the CDR3: TGTGCCATCAGGGGCGACAGTGCCGATGAAAAACTGTTTTTT.